This passage covers 11 T cell receptor beta chains from one sample sequenced in a study of T cells in Graves' hyperthyroidism and ophthalmopathy. Regions amplified from RNA transcripts were the TCR beta CDR3 regions. First-round RT-PCR of the TCR CDR3 relied on the HTBI primer set. One entry per CDR3 protein results from TCRdb running MiXCR on the multiplex PCR reads. This sample has some 490,000 distinct CDR3 sequences, with 16% found just once. The sequenced sample consisted of blood. Source of these receptors: a woman in her twenties or thirties with Graves' ophthalmopathy.

This clonotype was observed many times. Germline and junction disagree at one end, which may indicate a read error. The CDR3, as DNA: TGCAGTGCAAGAGATTGGGACAGGGGTTCCTACGAGCAGTACTTC. It encodes CSARDWDRGSYEQYF. This chain joins TRBV20-1 and TRBJ2-7; 10 nucleotides agree with TRBD1. The CDR3 has 15 residues. Looked up from germline, CDR1 is DFQATT and CDR2 is SNEGSKA (reference sequence).

In its sample, this clonotype was seen a few times. This chain connects TRBV5-4 to TRBJ2-1, with a weak D call TRBD1 (6 bases). This CDR3 spans 15 amino acids. The germline CDR1 and CDR2 sequences are SGHNT and YYREEE (reference sequence). V shed 0 bases and J shed 4 bases, with 11 bases lying between them. The CDR3 protein is CASSLGTQGYNEQFF. In DNA, the CDR3 is TGTGCCAGCAGCTTGGGTACACAGGGATACAATGAGCAGTTCTTC.

In this sample, this clonotype turned up many times. V and J are TRBV7-2 and TRBJ1-2; D uncertain. CDR3 size: 12 residues. V lost 4 bases and J lost 6, with 9 bases in between. CDR1 and CDR2 from the germline V gene are SGHTA and FQGNSA. The DNA for the CDR3 is TGTGCCAGCAGCTCCCCCCTTAATGGCTACACCTTC. Amino acids: CASSSPLNGYTF.

This clonotype was detected ten times or more. The chain uses TRBV5-8 and TRBJ1-4, with 10 bases that match TRBD1. The V and J ends lost 3 bases and 5 bases, in that order; junction bases with no gene match: 7. This CDR3 is built from 16 residues. Germline V gives CDR1 SGHTS, CDR2 YDEGEE. CDR3 sequence (DNA): TGTGCCAGCAGCTCCGGACCGGGACAGGGGAATGAAAAACTGTTTTTT. Protein: CASSSGPGQGNEKLFF.

This clonotype has ten or more counts. The V gene is TRBV3-1, the J gene TRBJ2-1, with 11 bases fitting TRBD2. J lost 5 bases, V lost 7 bases, and 7 bases had no gene match. The CDR3 is made up of 15 amino acids. CDR1 is LGHDT, CDR2 YNNKEL, per germline (reference sequence). The CDR3 DNA reads TGTGCCAGCATATTAGCGGGAGGGCCAAACAATGAGCAGTTCTTC. Its translation is CASILAGGPNNEQFF.

This chain links TRBV29-1 with TRBJ1-2; the D is unclear. From germline, CDR1 is SQVTM and CDR2 ANQGSEA. V was shortened by 4 bases and J by 2 bases, with 8 bases between the two germline ends. There are 12 residues in the CDR3. CDR3: CSVVPENYGYTF. In DNA, the CDR3 is TGCAGCGTTGTGCCAGAGAACTATGGCTACACCTTC.

The chain is built from TRBV20-1 and TRBJ2-2; TRBD2 aligns across 12 bases. The CDR3 length is 14 residues. The germline CDR1 and CDR2 sequences are DFQATT and SNEGSKA (reference sequence). The V gene end was trimmed by 3 bases and the J gene end by 6 bases; junction bases not matched to a gene: 2. The CDR3 nucleotides read TGCAGTGCTAGGGCTAGCGGGAGGGCCGGGGAGCTGTTTTTT. Translation: CSARASGRAGELFF.

The rearrangement uses TRBV13 and TRBJ2-1, with D uncertain. CDR1 is PRHDT and CDR2 is FYEKMQ in the germline V gene (reference sequence). The CDR3 is 15 amino acids. Trimming cost V 5 bases and J 0 bases, with 11 bases left between them. The CDR3 nucleotides read TGTGCCAGCAGCGAACCACCCCTCTCCTACAATGAGCAGTTCTTC. Its protein product is CASSEPPLSYNEQFF.

J is TRBJ1-5 and V is TRBV4-1, with 9 bases that match TRBD1. The CDR3 has 15 residues. J gave up 7 bases and V 4 bases, and 8 bases lay outside the gene matches. Germline CDR1 MGHRA, CDR2 YSYEKL. The CDR3 coding sequence is TGCGCCAGCAGCCTCGGACAGGGGCTAAGGCAGCCCCAGCATTTT. Amino acid sequence: CASSLGQGLRQPQHF.

This clonotype was counted only a few times. The chain carries TRBV7-3 and TRBJ2-5; the D is unclear. Between the trimmed V and J ends, which lost 11 bases and 5 bases, there was a span of 15 bases. The CDR3 length is 12 residues. Germline CDR1 is SGHTA and CDR2 is FQGTGA. CDR3 region: CAGETGWETQYF. The CDR3 nucleotides read TGTGCCGGAGAGACCGGATGGGAGACCCAGTACTTC.

V gene TRBV5-1 combines with J gene TRBJ2-1; 9 nucleotides align to TRBD2. CDR3 size: 15 residues. CDR1 is SGHRS, CDR2 YFSETQ, per germline. After removal of 4 bases from V and 3 bases from J, the junction contained 5 bases not matched to a gene. Here the CDR3 DNA reads TGCGCCAGCAGCGGCGGACTAGCGAGCTACAATGAGCAGTTCTTC. It yields the protein CASSGGLASYNEQFF.